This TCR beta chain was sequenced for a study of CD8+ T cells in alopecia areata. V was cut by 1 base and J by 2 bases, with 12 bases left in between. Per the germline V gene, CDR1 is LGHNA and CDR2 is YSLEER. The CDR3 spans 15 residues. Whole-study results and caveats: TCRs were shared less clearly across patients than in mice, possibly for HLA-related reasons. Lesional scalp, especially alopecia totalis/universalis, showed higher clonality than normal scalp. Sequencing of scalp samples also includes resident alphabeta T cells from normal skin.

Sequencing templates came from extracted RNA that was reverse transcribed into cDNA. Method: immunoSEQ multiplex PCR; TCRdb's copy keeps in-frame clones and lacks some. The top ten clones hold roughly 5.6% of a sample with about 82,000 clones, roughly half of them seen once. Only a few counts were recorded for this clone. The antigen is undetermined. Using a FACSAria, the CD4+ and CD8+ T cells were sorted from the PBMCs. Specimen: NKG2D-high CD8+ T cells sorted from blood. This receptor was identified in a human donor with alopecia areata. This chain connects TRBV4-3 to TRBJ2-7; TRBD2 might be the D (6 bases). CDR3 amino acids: CASSQVEGGPYEQYF. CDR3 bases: TGCGCCAGCAGCCAAGTGGAGGGTGGCCCCTACGAGCAGTACTTC.